This T cell receptor beta chain was retrieved from a study of shared clonotypes between healthy human individuals. At the level of the study: Donors had three CD4 naive, three CD4 memory, two CD8 naive and one CD8 memory plate apiece.

Study results and limitations: A handful of donors showed sharing of about 4.8% of naive CD4 clonotypes. The study drew on few donors, limiting represented genetic and exposure-history diversity.

About this clone itself: The target antigen is unknown.

Method: immunoSEQ multiplex PCR; TCRdb's copy keeps in-frame clones and lacks some. The sample gives about 1 million clones, around 76% of which show up once; less than 1.5% is in the top ten. This CDR3 region has 13 residues. Germline CDR1 reads SEHNR; CDR2 reads FQNEAQ (reference sequence). V lost 0 bases and J lost 2, with 5 bases in between. This sequence joins TRBV7-9 and TRBJ2-7; D remains ambiguous. The sequenced material came from memory CD4+ T cells sorted from blood. As to subset: CD45RA-negative fraction. The TCR was taken from a man between 18 and 35 years old in good health. CDR3 nucleotides: TGTGCCAGCAGCTTAGCAGGGACCTACGAGCAGTACTTC. Residues: CASSLAGTYEQYF.